This TCR beta chain was sequenced for a study of T cells in Graves' hyperthyroidism and ophthalmopathy. Study findings and constraints: Ophthalmopathy and stable hyperthyroidism were separated by a 13 V-J model. In the blood, most expanded thyroid clonotypes above 0.001 appeared as well.

The CDR3 runs to 16 residues. Germline values: CDR1 SGDLS, CDR2 YYNGEE. The V end was cut by 0 bases, the J end by 4 bases, with 13 bases between. Enrolled ophthalmopathy patients presented with a Clinical Activity Score of at least 3, a NOSPECS grade of at least 4, and disease duration under 3 months. Patients with uncontrolled infections, other autoimmune diseases, pregnancy or lactation were excluded. The sample holds many counts of this clonotype. Its target is unknown. Amplification of TCR beta CDR3 regions was performed using RNA transcripts as template. The HTBI primer set drove a first-round RT-PCR of the TCR CDR3. TCRdb itself ran the multiplex PCR reads through MiXCR, one entry per CDR3 protein. The sample shows 490,000 or so distinct CDR3 sequences, about 16% of them seen only once.

The rearrangement links TRBV9 to TRBJ1-4; weak D call: TRBD1 (6 bases). The sequencing sample was made of blood. The receptor comes from a woman aged 30 to 39 with Graves' ophthalmopathy. The CDR3 sequence: CASSVATAGVNEKLFF. In nucleotides, the CDR3 is TGTGCCAGCAGCGTAGCTACGGCAGGGGTTAATGAAAAACTGTTTTTT.